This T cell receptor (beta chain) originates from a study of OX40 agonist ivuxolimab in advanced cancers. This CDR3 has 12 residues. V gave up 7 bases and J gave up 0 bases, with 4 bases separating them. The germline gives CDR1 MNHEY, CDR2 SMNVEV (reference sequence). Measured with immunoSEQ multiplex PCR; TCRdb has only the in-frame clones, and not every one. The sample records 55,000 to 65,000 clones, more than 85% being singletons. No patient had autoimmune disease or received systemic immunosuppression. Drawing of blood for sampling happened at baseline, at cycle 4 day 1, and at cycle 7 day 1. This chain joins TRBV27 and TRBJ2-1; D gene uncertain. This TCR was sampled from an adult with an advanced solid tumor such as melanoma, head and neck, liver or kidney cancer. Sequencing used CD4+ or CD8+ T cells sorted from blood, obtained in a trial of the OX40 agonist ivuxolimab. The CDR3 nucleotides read TGTGCCAGCATTAACTCCTACAATGAGCAGTTCTTC. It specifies CASINSYNEQFF.